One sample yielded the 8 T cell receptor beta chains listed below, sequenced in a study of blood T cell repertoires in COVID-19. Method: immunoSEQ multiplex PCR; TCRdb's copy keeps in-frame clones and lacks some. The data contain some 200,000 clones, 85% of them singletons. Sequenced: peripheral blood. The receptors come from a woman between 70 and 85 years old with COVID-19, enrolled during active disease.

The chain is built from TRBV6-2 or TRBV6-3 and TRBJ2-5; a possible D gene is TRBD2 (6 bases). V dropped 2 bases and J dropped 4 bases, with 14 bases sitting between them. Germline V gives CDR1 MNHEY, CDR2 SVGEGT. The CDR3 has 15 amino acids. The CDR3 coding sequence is TGTGCCAGCAGTTACAATCATGGGGGAGGAGAGACCCAGTACTTC. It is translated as CASSYNHGGGETQYF.

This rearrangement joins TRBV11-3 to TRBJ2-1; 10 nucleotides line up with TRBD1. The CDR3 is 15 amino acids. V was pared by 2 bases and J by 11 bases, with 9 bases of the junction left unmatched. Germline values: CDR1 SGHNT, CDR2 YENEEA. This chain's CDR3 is CASSLNPMTGGKQFF. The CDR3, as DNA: TGTGCCAGCAGCTTAAACCCCATGACAGGGGGCAAGCAGTTCTTC.

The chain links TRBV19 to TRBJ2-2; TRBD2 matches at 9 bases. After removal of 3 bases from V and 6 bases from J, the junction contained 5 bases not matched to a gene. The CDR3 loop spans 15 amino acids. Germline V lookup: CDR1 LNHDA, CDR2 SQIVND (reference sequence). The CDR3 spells CASSMVREGAGELFF. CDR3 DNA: TGTGCCAGTAGTATGGTGCGGGAGGGGGCCGGGGAGCTGTTTTTT.

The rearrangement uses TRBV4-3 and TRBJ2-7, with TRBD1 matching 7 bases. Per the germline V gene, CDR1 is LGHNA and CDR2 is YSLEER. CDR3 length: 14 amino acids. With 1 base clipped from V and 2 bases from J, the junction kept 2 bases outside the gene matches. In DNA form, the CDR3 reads TGCGCCAGCAGCCAAGGACAGGGAACCTACGAGCAGTACTTC. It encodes CASSQGQGTYEQYF.

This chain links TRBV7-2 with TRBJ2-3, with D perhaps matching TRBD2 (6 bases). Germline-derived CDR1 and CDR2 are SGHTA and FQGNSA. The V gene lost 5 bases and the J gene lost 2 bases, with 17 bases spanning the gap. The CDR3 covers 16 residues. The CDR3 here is CASSPGRDFHTDTQYF. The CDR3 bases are TGTGCCAGCAGCCCCGGCCGGGACTTCCACACAGATACGCAGTATTTT.

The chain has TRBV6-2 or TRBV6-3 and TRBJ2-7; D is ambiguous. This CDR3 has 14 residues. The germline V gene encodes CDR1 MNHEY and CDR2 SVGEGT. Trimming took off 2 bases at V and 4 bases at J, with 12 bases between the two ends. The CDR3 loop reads CASSYGPELYEQYF. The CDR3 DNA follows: TGTGCCAGCAGTTACGGGCCAGAACTTTACGAGCAGTACTTC.

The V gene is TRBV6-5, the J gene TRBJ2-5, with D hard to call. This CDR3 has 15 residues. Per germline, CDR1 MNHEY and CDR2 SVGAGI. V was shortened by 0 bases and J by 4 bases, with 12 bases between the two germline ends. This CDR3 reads CASSYSIGPGETQYF. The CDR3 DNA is TGTGCCAGCAGTTACTCGATTGGGCCCGGAGAGACCCAGTACTTC.

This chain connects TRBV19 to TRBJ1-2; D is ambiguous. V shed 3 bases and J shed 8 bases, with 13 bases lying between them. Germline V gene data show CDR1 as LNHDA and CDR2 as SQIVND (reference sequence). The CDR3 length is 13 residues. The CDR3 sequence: CASSIERLRGYTF. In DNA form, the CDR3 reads TGTGCCAGTAGTATCGAGCGTCTTAGGGGCTACACCTTC.